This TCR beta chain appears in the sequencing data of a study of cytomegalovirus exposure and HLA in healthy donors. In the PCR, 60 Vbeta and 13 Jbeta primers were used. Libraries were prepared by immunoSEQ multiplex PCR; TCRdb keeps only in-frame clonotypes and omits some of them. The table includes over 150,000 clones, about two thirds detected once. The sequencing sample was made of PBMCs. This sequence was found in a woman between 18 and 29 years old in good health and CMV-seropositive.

DNA of the CDR3: TGCGCCAGCAGCCTAAGCGGGGGCCAATACAATGAGCAGTTCTTC. It codes for CASSLSGGQYNEQFF. The chain couples TRBV4-1 to TRBJ2-1; the match to TRBD2 covers 8 bases. The CDR3 is made up of 15 amino acids. The V gene end was trimmed by 4 bases and the J gene end by 4 bases; junction bases not matched to a gene: 6. Germline V CDR1 and CDR2: MGHRA, YSYEKL.